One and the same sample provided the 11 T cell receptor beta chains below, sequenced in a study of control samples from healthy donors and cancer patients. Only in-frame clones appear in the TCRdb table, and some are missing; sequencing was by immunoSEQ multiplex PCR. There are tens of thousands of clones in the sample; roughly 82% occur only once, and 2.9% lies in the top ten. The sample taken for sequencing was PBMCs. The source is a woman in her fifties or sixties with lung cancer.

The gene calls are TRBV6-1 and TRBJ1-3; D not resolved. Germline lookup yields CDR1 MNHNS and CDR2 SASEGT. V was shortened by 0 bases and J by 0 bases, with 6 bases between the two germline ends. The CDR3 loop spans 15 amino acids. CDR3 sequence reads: CASSEAGNSGNTIYF. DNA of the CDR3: TGTGCCAGCAGTGAAGCGGGGAACTCTGGAAACACCATATATTTT.

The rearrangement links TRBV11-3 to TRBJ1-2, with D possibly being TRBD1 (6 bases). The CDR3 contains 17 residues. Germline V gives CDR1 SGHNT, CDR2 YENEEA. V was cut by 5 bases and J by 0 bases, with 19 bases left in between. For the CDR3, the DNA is TGTGCCAGCAGCCACCTAGACAGGTATTTAGCTAACTATGGCTACACCTTC. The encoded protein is CASSHLDRYLANYGYTF. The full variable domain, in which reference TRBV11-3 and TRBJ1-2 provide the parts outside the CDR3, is EAGVVQSPRYKIIEKKQPVAFWCNPISGHNTLYWYLQNLGQGPELLIRYENEEAVDDSQLPKDRFSAERLKGVDSTLKIQPAELGDSAVYLCASSHLDRYLANYGYTFGSGTRLTVV.

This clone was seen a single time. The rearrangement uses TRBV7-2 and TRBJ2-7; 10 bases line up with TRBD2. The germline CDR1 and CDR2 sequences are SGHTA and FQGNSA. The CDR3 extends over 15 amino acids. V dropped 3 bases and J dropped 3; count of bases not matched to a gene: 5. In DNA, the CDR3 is TGTGCCAGCAGCTTCCAGCGGGGGGGCCGCTACGAGCAGTACTTC. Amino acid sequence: CASSFQRGGRYEQYF.

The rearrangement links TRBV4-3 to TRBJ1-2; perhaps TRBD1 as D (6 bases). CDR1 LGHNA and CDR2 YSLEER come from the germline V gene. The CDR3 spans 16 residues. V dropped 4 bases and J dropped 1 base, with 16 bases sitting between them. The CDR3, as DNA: TGCGCCAGCAGCCGAGGGGTCTTACAGGGTAACTATGGCTACACCTTC. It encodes CASSRGVLQGNYGYTF.

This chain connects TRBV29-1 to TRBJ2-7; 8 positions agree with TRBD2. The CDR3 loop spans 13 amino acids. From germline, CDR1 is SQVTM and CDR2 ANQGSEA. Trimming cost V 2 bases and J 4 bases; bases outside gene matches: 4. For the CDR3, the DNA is TGCAGCGTTGAAATGCGGGGGGTTTACGAGCAGTACTTC. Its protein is CSVEMRGVYEQYF.

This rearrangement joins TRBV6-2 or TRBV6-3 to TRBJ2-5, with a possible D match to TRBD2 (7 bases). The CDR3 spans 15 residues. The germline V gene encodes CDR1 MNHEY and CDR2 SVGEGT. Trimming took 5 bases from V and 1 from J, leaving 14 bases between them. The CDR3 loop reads CASSEGGGLQETQYF. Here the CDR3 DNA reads TGTGCCAGCAGTGAGGGGGGGGGACTCCAAGAGACCCAGTACTTC.

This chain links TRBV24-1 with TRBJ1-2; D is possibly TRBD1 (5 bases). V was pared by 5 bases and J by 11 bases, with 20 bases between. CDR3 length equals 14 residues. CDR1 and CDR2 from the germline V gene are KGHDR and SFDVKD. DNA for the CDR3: TGTGCCACCAGTGGAAGGGGCGCGAAGGAAGCGTACACCTTC. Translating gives CATSGRGAKEAYTF.

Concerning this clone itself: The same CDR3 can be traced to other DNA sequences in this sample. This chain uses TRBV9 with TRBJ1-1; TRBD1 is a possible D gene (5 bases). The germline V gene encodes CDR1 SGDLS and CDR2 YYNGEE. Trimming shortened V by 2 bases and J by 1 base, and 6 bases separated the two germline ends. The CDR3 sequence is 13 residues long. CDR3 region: CASSVDRNTEAFF. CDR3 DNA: TGTGCCAGCAGCGTCGACAGGAACACTGAAGCTTTCTTT.

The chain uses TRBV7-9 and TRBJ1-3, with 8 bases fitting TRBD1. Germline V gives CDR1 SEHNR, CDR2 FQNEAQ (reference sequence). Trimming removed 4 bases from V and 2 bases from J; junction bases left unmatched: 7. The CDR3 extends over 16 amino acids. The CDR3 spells CASSSTGGVAGNTIYF. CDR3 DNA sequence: TGTGCCAGCAGCTCCACAGGGGGGGTGGCTGGAAACACCATATATTTT.

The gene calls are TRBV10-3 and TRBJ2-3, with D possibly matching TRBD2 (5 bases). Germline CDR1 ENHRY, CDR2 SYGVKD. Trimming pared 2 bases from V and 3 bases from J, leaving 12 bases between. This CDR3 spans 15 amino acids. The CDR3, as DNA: TGTGCCATCAGTGAGACTAGGTTGGGGACAGATACGCAGTATTTT. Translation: CAISETRLGTDTQYF.

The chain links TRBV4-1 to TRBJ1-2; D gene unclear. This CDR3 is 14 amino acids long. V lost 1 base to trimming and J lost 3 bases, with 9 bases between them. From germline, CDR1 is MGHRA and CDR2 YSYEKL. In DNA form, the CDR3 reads TGCGCCAGCAGCCAAGTCGGGCAGGACTATGGCTACACCTTC. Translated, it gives CASSQVGQDYGYTF.